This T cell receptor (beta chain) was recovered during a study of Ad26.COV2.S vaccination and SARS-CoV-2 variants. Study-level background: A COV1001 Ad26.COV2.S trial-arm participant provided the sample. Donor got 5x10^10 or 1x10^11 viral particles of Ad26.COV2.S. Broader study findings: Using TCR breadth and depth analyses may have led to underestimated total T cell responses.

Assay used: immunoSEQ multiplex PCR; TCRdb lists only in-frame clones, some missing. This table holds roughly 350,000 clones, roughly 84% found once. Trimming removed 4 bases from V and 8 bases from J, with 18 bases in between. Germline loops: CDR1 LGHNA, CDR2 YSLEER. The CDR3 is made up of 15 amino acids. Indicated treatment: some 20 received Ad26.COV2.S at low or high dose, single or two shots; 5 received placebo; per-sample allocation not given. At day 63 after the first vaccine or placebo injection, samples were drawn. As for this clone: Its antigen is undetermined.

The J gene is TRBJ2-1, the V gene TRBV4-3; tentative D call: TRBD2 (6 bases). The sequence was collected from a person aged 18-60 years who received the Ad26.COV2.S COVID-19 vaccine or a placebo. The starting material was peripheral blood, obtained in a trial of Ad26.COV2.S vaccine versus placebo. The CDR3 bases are TGCGCCAGCAGCCCCAGGGACTGGCCTGGGGATGAGCAGTTCTTC. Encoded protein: CASSPRDWPGDEQFF.